This T cell receptor (beta chain) is from a study of control samples from healthy donors and cancer patients. Assay used: immunoSEQ multiplex PCR; TCRdb lists only in-frame clones, some missing. The repertoire has 160,000 or so clones, roughly 92% of them found once; the top ten carry more than 2%. Unmatched junction bases numbered 4, after V lost 1 base and J lost 5 bases. The CDR3 totals 16 residues. Germline assignment: CDR1 MNHNY and CDR2 SVGAGI (reference sequence). The receptor was isolated from a man in his fifties or sixties in good health. This sequence joins TRBV6-6 and TRBJ2-1, with 11 bases fitting TRBD2. Sequenced sample: blood. CDR3 nucleotides: TGTGCCAGCAGTTACTTGGGGACTAGCGGACACAATGAGCAGTTCTTC. This codes for CASSYLGTSGHNEQFF.